The 25 T cell receptor beta chains given below trace back to one sample, sequenced in a study of technical replicates of blood from a handful of donors. Clones were sequenced by immunoSEQ multiplex PCR, and TCRdb holds only the in-frame ones, with some missing. In the table there are roughly 50,000 clones, roughly 96% of which are singletons. The sequencing sample was made of PBMCs. These receptors came from a human donor in good health. Some clones in this sample may be carry-over from other donors' samples.

The chain couples TRBV5-4 to TRBJ2-7; 7 bases match TRBD1. The V segment lost 4 bases and the J segment 1 base; nucleotides outside the gene matches: 5. This CDR3 is built from 14 residues. The germline gives CDR1 SGHNT, CDR2 YYREEE (reference sequence). CDR3 in amino acids: CASSRGQLSYEQYF. As DNA, the CDR3 is TGTGCCAGCAGCCGGGGACAGTTATCCTACGAGCAGTACTTC.

As concerns this clone: Different DNA sequences within this sample yield the same CDR3. The chain uses TRBV4-1 and TRBJ2-1, with 7 bases fitting TRBD1. CDR1 and CDR2 (germline): MGHRA, YSYEKL. With 5 bases clipped from V and 3 bases from J, the junction kept 7 bases outside the gene matches. This CDR3 has 15 amino acids. The CDR3 sequence is CASSSAGTDYNEQFF. In DNA, the CDR3 is TGCGCCAGCAGCTCAGCTGGGACAGACTACAATGAGCAGTTCTTC.

The V gene is TRBV7-2, the J gene TRBJ2-1; D not resolved. Germline V lookup: CDR1 SGHTA, CDR2 FQGNSA. Trimming cost V 0 bases and J 3 bases, with 6 bases left between them. The CDR3 extends over 14 amino acids. DNA for the CDR3: TGTGCCAGCAGCTTAGCTGGCATCTACAATGAGCAGTTCTTC. This codes for CASSLAGIYNEQFF.

The CDR3 spells CASSPWGGSYEQYF. DNA for the CDR3: TGTGCCAGCAGCCCGTGGGGCGGCTCCTACGAGCAGTACTTC. This rearrangement joins TRBV11-3 to TRBJ2-7; a weak D match, TRBD1 (5 bases). V lost 5 bases and J lost 0, with 11 bases in between. Germline assignment: CDR1 SGHNT and CDR2 YENEEA. This CDR3 is built from 14 residues.

V and J are TRBV7-9 and TRBJ2-1; 7 bases line up with TRBD1. Trimming removed 5 bases from V and 3 bases from J; junction bases left unmatched: 7. The length of the CDR3 is 15 residues. Germline-derived CDR1 and CDR2 are SEHNR and FQNEAQ (reference sequence). CDR3 region: CASSQQGINYNEQFF. CDR3 DNA sequence: TGTGCCAGCAGCCAACAGGGGATAAACTACAATGAGCAGTTCTTC.

V and J are TRBV30 and TRBJ1-6, with a tentative D call TRBD1 (6 bases). Between the trimmed V and J ends, which lost 4 bases and 13 bases, there was a span of 14 bases. The CDR3 sequence is 12 residues long. Germline values: CDR1 GTSNPN, CDR2 SVGIG (reference sequence). CDR3 in amino acids: CAWTGGDGPLHF. Written as DNA, the CDR3 is TGTGCCTGGACGGGGGGCGACGGGCCCCTCCACTTT.

In this sample, this clone turned up once. The gene calls are TRBV11-2 and TRBJ2-3, with TRBD2 matching 12 bases. J was trimmed by 2 bases and V by 7 bases; bases with no gene match: 10. The V gene's germline CDR1 is SGHAT and CDR2 FQNNGV. The CDR3 is 17 residues long. The CDR3 sequence is CASNPRTSGEITDTQYF. CDR3 in DNA: TGTGCCAGCAACCCCCGGACTAGCGGGGAAATCACAGATACGCAGTATTTT.

The V and J genes are TRBV29-1 and TRBJ2-1, with D tentatively TRBD1 (5 bases). CDR3 length: 11 residues. Germline V gives CDR1 SQVTM, CDR2 ANQGSEA. The ends were cut back, 3 bases at V and 6 bases at J, with 6 bases in the middle. The CDR3 loop reads CSVDRVNEQFF. CDR3 nucleotides: TGCAGCGTTGACAGGGTCAATGAGCAGTTCTTC.

This chain joins TRBV29-1 and TRBJ2-7; maybe TRBD1 (6 bases). From germline, CDR1 is SQVTM and CDR2 ANQGSEA. V lost 7 bases, J lost 3 bases, and 10 bases lay in between. CDR3 length: 11 residues. The CDR3, as DNA: TGCAGCGCCTCACAGGGCTACGAGCAGTACTTC. This gives the protein CSASQGYEQYF.

V gene TRBV6-1 combines with J gene TRBJ1-1; D possibly corresponds to TRBD1 (5 bases). The ends were cut back, 5 bases at V and 1 base at J, with 8 bases in the middle. The CDR3 sequence is 13 residues long. CDR1 is MNHNS, CDR2 SASEGT, per germline. DNA for the CDR3: TGTGCCAGCAGTCAGACAGCGAACACTGAAGCTTTCTTT. Translated, it gives CASSQTANTEAFF.

J is TRBJ2-1 and V is TRBV11-2; 11 bases align to TRBD1. The CDR3 spans 19 residues. After removal of 1 base from V and 8 bases from J, the junction contained 16 bases not matched to a gene. Germline-derived CDR1 and CDR2 are SGHAT and FQNNGV. As DNA, the CDR3 is TGTGCCAGCAGCTTAGTATTCGCACCAAGGACAGGGGGCGCGGATGAGCAGTTCTTC. Translated, it gives CASSLVFAPRTGGADEQFF. Drawing the rest from reference TRBV11-2 and TRBJ2-1, the complete variable domain is EAGVAQSPRYKIIEKRQSVAFWCNPISGHATLYWYQQILGQGPKLLIQFQNNGVVDDSQLPKDRFSAERLKGVDSTLKIQPAKLEDSAVYLCASSLVFAPRTGGADEQFFGPGTRLTVL.

CDR3 region: CASSLYTRGAGELFF. CDR3 in DNA: TGTGCCAGCAGCTTATACACGCGTGGGGCGGGGGAGCTGTTTTTT. This sequence joins TRBV11-2 and TRBJ2-2, with D maybe TRBD1 (5 bases). CDR3 length equals 15 residues. Trimming took 2 bases from V and 8 from J, leaving 15 bases between them. Germline V gives CDR1 SGHAT, CDR2 FQNNGV.

V and J are TRBV7-6 and TRBJ1-5; D unclear. Between the trimmed V and J ends, which lost 2 bases and 8 bases, there was a span of 10 bases. CDR3 length equals 13 residues. The germline CDR1 and CDR2 sequences are SGHVS and FNYEAQ. CDR3 DNA sequence: TGTGCCAGCAGCTTAAGTGGTCAGGAGCCCCAGCATTTT. The encoded protein is CASSLSGQEPQHF.

The chain uses TRBV5-4 and TRBJ2-3, with 14 bases identical to TRBD2. Germline trimming cut 3 bases from V and 5 bases from J; bases unmatched to any gene: 14. This CDR3 contains 19 residues. The V gene's germline CDR1 is SGHNT and CDR2 YYREEE (reference sequence). This CDR3 reads CASSSKGLAGEPIKDTQYF. The CDR3 DNA is TGTGCCAGCAGCTCAAAGGGACTAGCGGGAGAGCCAATAAAAGATACGCAGTATTTT.

The chain is built from TRBV7-9 and TRBJ1-5; unclear D gene. Deletions cut 7 bases from V and 3 bases from J, with 10 bases between. Germline loops: CDR1 SEHNR, CDR2 FQNEAQ (reference sequence). CDR3 size: 13 residues. The CDR3 loop reads CASTAGPNQPQHF. The CDR3 region has the DNA TGTGCCAGCACTGCAGGCCCCAATCAGCCCCAGCATTTT.

CDR3 in amino acids: CASSDAQGATDEQFF. The CDR3, as DNA: TGTGCCAGCAGTGACGCACAGGGGGCTACGGATGAGCAGTTCTTC. The chain combines TRBV6-4 with TRBJ2-1; 9 bases map to TRBD1. Trimming cost V 2 bases and J 8 bases; bases outside gene matches: 7. Germline V gene lookup returns CDR1 MRHNA and CDR2 SNTAGT. The CDR3 has 15 amino acids.

The J gene is TRBJ2-7, the V gene TRBV30; D call uncertain. V was clipped by 0 bases and J by 0 bases, with 9 bases between them. The CDR3 contains 14 residues. CDR1 GTSNPN and CDR2 SVGIG come from the germline V gene (reference sequence). CDR3 nucleotide sequence: TGTGCCTGGAGTGTTCGGGTCAGCTCCTACGAGCAGTACTTC. This gives the protein CAWSVRVSSYEQYF.

This chain joins TRBV30 and TRBJ2-7; maybe TRBD2 (6 bases). V lost 5 bases and J lost 4, with 15 bases in between. The CDR3 is made up of 13 amino acids. Germline V lookup: CDR1 GTSNPN, CDR2 SVGIG (reference sequence). The CDR3 region is CAWGTGLSYEQYF. The CDR3 DNA sequence: TGTGCCTGGGGAACGGGACTCTCATACGAGCAGTACTTC.

The rearrangement joins TRBV10-3 to TRBJ2-7; 7 nucleotides match TRBD2. This CDR3 has 13 amino acids. The V and J ends lost 5 bases and 3 bases, in that order; junction bases with no gene match: 4. Germline V gene lookup returns CDR1 ENHRY and CDR2 SYGVKD. The CDR3 sequence: CAISRASGYEQYF. DNA for the CDR3: TGTGCCATCAGTCGGGCTAGCGGCTACGAGCAGTACTTC.

The chain links TRBV6-6 to TRBJ1-1; D gene unclear. CDR1 MNHNY and CDR2 SVGAGI come from the germline V gene (reference sequence). CDR3 size: 14 residues. V lost 2 bases and J lost 3, with 10 bases in between. CDR3 in DNA: TGTGCCAGCAGTTACGATGAGGGATACACTGAAGCTTTCTTT. It codes for CASSYDEGYTEAFF.

The CDR3 loop is CASSLGLAGYNEQFF. In DNA, the CDR3 is TGTGCCAGCAGCTTAGGTCTAGCGGGGTACAATGAGCAGTTCTTC. This chain connects TRBV7-3 to TRBJ2-1; 9 positions agree with TRBD2. CDR3 size: 15 residues. Per the germline V gene, CDR1 is SGHTA and CDR2 is FQGTGA. V trimming: 2 bases; J trimming: 4 bases; junction bases outside the gene matches: 3. The variable domain in full, completed from reference TRBV7-3 and TRBJ2-1, reads GAGVSQTPSNKVTEKGKYVELRCDPISGHTALYWYRQSLGQGPEFLIYFQGTGAADDSGLPNDRFFAVRPEGSVSTLKIQRTERGDSAVYLCASSLGLAGYNEQFFGPGTRLTVL.

The rearrangement uses TRBV4-3 and TRBJ2-7, with TRBD2 as a possible D gene (5 bases). V dropped 0 bases and J dropped 4 bases, with 10 bases sitting between them. Germline CDR1 LGHNA, CDR2 YSLEER. This CDR3 comprises 14 residues. CDR3 coding DNA: TGCGCCAGCAGCCAAGACCGGGATATTTACGAGCAGTACTTC. Translation: CASSQDRDIYEQYF.

The chain uses TRBV27 and TRBJ2-7, with TRBD2 as a possible D gene (7 bases). The germline CDR1 and CDR2 sequences are MNHEY and SMNVEV (reference sequence). Trimming stripped 4 bases from V and 3 bases from J, with 16 bases between. The length of the CDR3 is 15 residues. The CDR3 loop is CASSSGGGGLYEQYF. The CDR3 nucleotides read TGTGCCAGCAGTTCCGGGGGCGGGGGTCTCTACGAGCAGTACTTC.

The rearrangement uses TRBV6-5 and TRBJ2-6, with D uncertain. The CDR3 sequence is 14 residues long. The germline gives CDR1 MNHEY, CDR2 SVGAGI. With 7 bases removed from V and 0 bases from J, the gap between germline ends came to 7 bases. DNA of the CDR3: TGTGCCAGCAACTTTAACTCTGGGGCCAACGTCCTGACTTTC. The encoded protein is CASNFNSGANVLTF.

In regard to this clone: Germline and junction disagree at one end, which may indicate a read error. The rearrangement uses TRBV30 and TRBJ2-3; TRBD2 matches 10 bases. This CDR3 comprises 13 residues. CDR1 is GTSNPN and CDR2 is SVGIG in the germline V gene (reference sequence). CDR3: CAWMPGRGLAPSF. CDR3 in DNA: TGTGCCTGGATGCCGGGCCGGGGACTAGCGCCTTCCTTT.